The T cell receptor beta chain described here comes from a study of pediatric ulcerative colitis. Germline V gives CDR1 MNHEY, CDR2 SVGAGI. V gave up 2 bases and J gave up 4 bases, with 12 bases separating them. This CDR3 region has 14 residues. This was a survey-level run. This table comes from immunoSEQ multiplex PCR, and its TCRdb copy is limited to in-frame clones, with some not included. The sample lists 55,000 to 75,000 clones, about nine tenths occurring once. The chain joins TRBV6-5 to TRBJ2-7; D is unresolved. What was sequenced was blood. The receptor was derived from a boy aged 5-17 years with severe ulcerative colitis. In DNA form, the CDR3 reads TGTGCCAGCAGTTACGGCTCAGTGGATTACGAGCAGTACTTC. Residues: CASSYGSVDYEQYF.